This T cell receptor beta chain was found in a study of CD8 T cells in Susac syndrome. Study in general: When blood was drawn, patients with Susac syndrome were on intravenous immunoglobulin alone, on corticosteroids, or therapy-naive.

Random hexamers served to reverse transcribe roughly 0.45 to 1 ug RNA. Amplification of TCR beta CDR3 by immunoSEQ multiplex PCR spanned 54 Vbeta and 13 Jbeta. TCRdb reprocessed the immunoSEQ multiplex PCR reads with MiXCR, giving one entry per CDR3 protein. The sample includes over 140,000 distinct CDR3 sequences, 95% seen only once; the top ten take 0.14%. CDR3 length: 15 residues. V was cut by 5 bases and J by 3 bases, with 16 bases left in between. Sequencing of TCR beta was performed on blood CD8+ T cells and on blood CD4+ T cells. In Susac syndrome patients, recently defined diagnostic criteria for definite or probable disease were met.

The receptor was isolated from a human donor with Susac syndrome. The chain employs TRBV12-3 or TRBV12-4 and TRBJ2-5; tentative D call: TRBD1 (5 bases). Material for sequencing was CD4+ T cells from PBMCs. The CDR3 DNA sequence: TGTGCCAGCAGTCCTCTAGGGGCCTGGGAAGAGACCCAGTACTTC. Protein: CASSPLGAWEETQYF.